The next 6 T cell receptor beta chains were all read from a single sample in a study of T cells in Graves' hyperthyroidism and ophthalmopathy. TCR beta CDR3 regions were amplified from RNA transcripts. HTBI primers were used for first-round RT-PCR of the TCR CDR3. TCRdb re-called the multiplex PCR reads through MiXCR, storing one row per CDR3 protein. The sample carries about 420,000 distinct CDR3 sequences, 15% to 19% recorded once. The sample comprised blood. Source of these receptors: a young woman with Graves' hyperthyroidism.

This clonotype was recorded only once. A clone one base away is much larger, so this may be a read error. V and J are TRBV20-1 and TRBJ1-4; D is uncertain. Germline CDR1 and CDR2: DFQATT and SNEGSKA (reference sequence). CDR3 length: 17 amino acids. The CDR3 coding sequence is TGCAGTGCTAGAGATTATCAGGCAGTTGCAACTAATGACAAACTGTTTTTT. As protein: CSARDYQAVATNDKLFF.

This clonotype was observed many times. CDR3 nucleotide sequence: TGTGCCAGCAGTTTAGGGAGGAGCTATGGCTACACCTTC. This codes for CASSLGRSYGYTF. This sequence joins TRBV12-3 or TRBV12-4 and TRBJ1-2; D gene ambiguous. Trimming left V 1 base short and J 4 bases short, with 7 bases between. The CDR3 has 13 amino acids.

This clonotype was detected many times. The rearrangement uses TRBV6-1 and TRBJ1-5, with D tentatively TRBD1 (5 bases). This CDR3 spans 14 amino acids. CDR1 is MNHNS, CDR2 SASEGT, per germline. The V end lost 10 bases, the J end lost 8 bases, and 21 bases lay between the germline ends. CDR3 loop: CATWRGPLSEPQHF. The CDR3 bases are TGTGCCACCTGGAGGGGCCCCCTTTCTGAGCCCCAGCATTTT.

This clonotype showed up many times. This chain connects TRBV12-3 or TRBV12-4 to TRBJ2-1; D unclear. CDR3 length: 14 residues. Trimming left V 5 bases short and J 2 bases short, with 10 bases between. CDR3 protein: CASSKRTPYNEQFF. The CDR3 DNA is TGTGCCAGCAGTAAAAGGACGCCCTACAATGAGCAGTTCTTC.

The chain has TRBV2 and TRBJ1-5, with 8 bases lining up with TRBD1. The CDR3 has 13 residues. From germline, CDR1 is SNHLY and CDR2 FYNNEI. The trim removed 7 bases at V and 5 bases at J, leaving 4 bases unmatched. CDR3 in amino acids: CASTGQAYQPQHF. The CDR3 region has the DNA TGTGCCAGCACGGGACAGGCCTATCAGCCCCAGCATTTT.

As regards this clonotype: A much larger clone differs by one base, so this may be a read error. V usage is TRBV2 and J usage is TRBJ1-5; a possible D gene is TRBD1 (6 bases). Per germline, CDR1 SNHLY and CDR2 FYNNEI. This CDR3 is built from 15 residues. Trimming shortened V by 9 bases and J by 6 bases, and 21 bases separated the two germline ends. Here the CDR3 DNA reads TGTGCCAGTACCATGGGGGCAGGGGTTCGTCAGCCCCAGCATTTT. It yields the protein CASTMGAGVRQPQHF. Drawing the rest from reference TRBV2 and TRBJ1-5, the complete variable domain is EPEVTQTPSHQVTQMGQEVILRCVPISNHLYFYWYRQILGQKVEFLVSFYNNEISEKSEIFDDQFSVERPDGSNFTLKIRSTKLEDSAMYFCASTMGAGVRQPQHFGDGTRLSIL.